This T cell receptor beta chain was sequenced for a study of neurological immune-mediated disorders. Study results and limitations: None of the CDR3 amino acid sequences found in expanded clones was shared across subjects. This suggests that the TCR-beta repertoires were private in all groups.

The CDR3 length is 11 residues. Trimming removed 9 bases from V and 3 bases from J, with 9 bases in between. The V gene's germline CDR1 is LGHDT and CDR2 YNNKEL (reference sequence). About this clonotype itself: The antigen remains undetermined.

The time point: longitudinal time-point 3. 2 million PBMCs stored at -80 C were the source of the unsorted libraries. The cDNA was synthesized by means of template-switch 5'RACE, which was carried out with 10-nucleotide random UMIs. One entry per CDR3 protein, called by TCRdb with MiXCR from the 5' RACE reads. The sample comprises about 45,000 distinct CDR3 sequences, less than 15% of which are singletons, and more than 9.5% rests with the top ten. The sequenced sample was PBMCs. This receptor was identified in a man younger than 40 in good health. The rearrangement links TRBV3-1 to TRBJ2-7; D remains ambiguous. The CDR3 DNA reads TGTGCCAGTGGGCACAACTACGAGCAGTACTTC. The encoded protein is CASGHNYEQYF.